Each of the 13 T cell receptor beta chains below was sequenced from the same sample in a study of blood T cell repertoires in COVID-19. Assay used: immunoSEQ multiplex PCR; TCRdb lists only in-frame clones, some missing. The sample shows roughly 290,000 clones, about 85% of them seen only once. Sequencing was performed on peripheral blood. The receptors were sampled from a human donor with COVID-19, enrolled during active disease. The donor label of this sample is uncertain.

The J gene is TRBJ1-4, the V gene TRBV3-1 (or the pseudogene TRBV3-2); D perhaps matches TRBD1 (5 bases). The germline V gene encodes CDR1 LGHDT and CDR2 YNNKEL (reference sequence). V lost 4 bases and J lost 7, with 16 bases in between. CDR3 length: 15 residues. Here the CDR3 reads CASSPGSIRGEKLFF. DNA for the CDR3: TGTGCCAGCAGCCCTGGGTCGATTAGGGGTGAAAAACTGTTTTTT.

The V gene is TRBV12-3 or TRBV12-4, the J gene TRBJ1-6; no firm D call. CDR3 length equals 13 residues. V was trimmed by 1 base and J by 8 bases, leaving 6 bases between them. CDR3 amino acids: CASSLGGDSPLHF. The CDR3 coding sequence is TGTGCCAGCAGTTTAGGAGGCGATTCACCCCTCCACTTT.

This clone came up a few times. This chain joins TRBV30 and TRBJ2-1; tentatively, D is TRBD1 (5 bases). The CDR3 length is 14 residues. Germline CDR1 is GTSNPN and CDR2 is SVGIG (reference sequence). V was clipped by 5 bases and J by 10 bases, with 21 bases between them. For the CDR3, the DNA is TGTGCCTGGTCGCCCCCGCCGGAAGGGGTAGAGCAGTTCTTC. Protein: CAWSPPPEGVEQFF.

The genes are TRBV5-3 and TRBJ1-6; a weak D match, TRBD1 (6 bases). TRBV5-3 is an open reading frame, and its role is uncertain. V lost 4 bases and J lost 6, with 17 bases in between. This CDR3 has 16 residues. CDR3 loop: CARSHTPGTSNSPLHF. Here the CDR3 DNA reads TGTGCCAGAAGCCACACTCCCGGGACAAGTAATTCACCCCTCCACTTT.

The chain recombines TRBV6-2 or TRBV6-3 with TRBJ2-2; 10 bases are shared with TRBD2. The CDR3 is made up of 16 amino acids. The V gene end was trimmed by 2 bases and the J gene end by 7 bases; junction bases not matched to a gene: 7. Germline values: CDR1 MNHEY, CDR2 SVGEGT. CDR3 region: CASSYEGTSAVGELFF. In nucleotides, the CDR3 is TGTGCCAGCAGTTACGAAGGGACTAGCGCGGTCGGGGAGCTGTTTTTT.

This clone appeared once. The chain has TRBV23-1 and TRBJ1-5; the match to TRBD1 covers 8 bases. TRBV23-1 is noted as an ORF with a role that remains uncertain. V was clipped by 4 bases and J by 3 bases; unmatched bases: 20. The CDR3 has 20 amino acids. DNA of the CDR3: TGCGCCAGCAGTCCCCCTGGGGTCGGACAGGGATATGCATACAATCAGCCCCAGCATTTT. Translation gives CASSPPGVGQGYAYNQPQHF.

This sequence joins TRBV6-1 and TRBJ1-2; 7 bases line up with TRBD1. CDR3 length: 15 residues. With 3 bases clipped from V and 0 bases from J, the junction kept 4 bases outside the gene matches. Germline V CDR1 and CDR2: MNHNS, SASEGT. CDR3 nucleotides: TGTGCCAGCAGTGATTCAGGACAGGCTAACTATGGCTACACCTTC. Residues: CASSDSGQANYGYTF.

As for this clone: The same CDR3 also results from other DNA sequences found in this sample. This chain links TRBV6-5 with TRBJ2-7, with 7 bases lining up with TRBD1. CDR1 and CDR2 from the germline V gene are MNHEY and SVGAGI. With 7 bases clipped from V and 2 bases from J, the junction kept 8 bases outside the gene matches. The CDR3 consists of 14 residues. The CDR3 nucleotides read TGTGCCAGCACCCCGGGAAGGGGGCCCTACGAGCAGTACTTC. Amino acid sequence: CASTPGRGPYEQYF.

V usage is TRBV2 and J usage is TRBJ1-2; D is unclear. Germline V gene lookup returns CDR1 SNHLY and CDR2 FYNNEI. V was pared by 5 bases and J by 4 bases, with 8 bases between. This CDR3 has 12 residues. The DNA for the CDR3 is TGTGCCAGCAGTTCAGAGGGCTATGGCTACACCTTC. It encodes CASSSEGYGYTF.

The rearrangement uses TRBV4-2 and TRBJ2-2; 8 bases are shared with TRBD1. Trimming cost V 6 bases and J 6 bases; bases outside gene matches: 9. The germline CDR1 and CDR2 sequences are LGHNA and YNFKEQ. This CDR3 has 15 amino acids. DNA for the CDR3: TGTGCCAGCAGTCCGGACAGGGCGTCATCCGGGGAGCTGTTTTTT. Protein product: CASSPDRASSGELFF.

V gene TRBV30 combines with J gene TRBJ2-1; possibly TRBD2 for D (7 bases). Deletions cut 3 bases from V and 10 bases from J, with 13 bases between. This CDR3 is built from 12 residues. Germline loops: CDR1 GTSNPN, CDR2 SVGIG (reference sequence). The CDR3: CAWRSGGREQFF. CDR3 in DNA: TGTGCCTGGAGGTCGGGGGGCCGGGAGCAGTTCTTC.

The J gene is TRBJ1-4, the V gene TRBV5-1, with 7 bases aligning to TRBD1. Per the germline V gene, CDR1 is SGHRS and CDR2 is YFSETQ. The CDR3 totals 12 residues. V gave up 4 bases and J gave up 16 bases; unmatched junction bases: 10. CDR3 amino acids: CASSLTGDHQFF. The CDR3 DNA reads TGCGCCAGCAGCCTCACAGGGGATCATCAGTTTTTT. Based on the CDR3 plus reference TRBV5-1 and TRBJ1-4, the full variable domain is KAGVTQTPRYLIKTRGQQVTLSCSPISGHRSVSWYQQTPGQGLQFLFEYFSETQRNKGNFPGRFSGRQFSNSRSEMNVSTLELGDSALYLCASSLTGDHQFFGSGTQLSVL.

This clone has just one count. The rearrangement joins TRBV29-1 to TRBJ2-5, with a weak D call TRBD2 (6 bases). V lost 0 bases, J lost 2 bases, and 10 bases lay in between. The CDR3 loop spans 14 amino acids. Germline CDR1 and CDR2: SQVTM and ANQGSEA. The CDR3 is CSVEDPLAQETQYF. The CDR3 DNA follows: TGCAGCGTTGAAGACCCACTAGCTCAAGAGACCCAGTACTTC.